This T cell receptor (beta chain) was recorded in a study of Graves' ophthalmopathy and Graves' hyperthyroidism. In the study overall: Stable hyperthyroidism meant no progression to ophthalmopathy within 18 months of follow-up.

As the template, RNA transcripts were used to amplify TCR beta CDR3 regions. Amplification began with first-round RT-PCR using HTBI primers, then second-round multiplex PCR was performed. MiXCR, applied by TCRdb to the multiplex PCR reads, yields one record per CDR3 protein. The repertoire holds around 1.1 million distinct CDR3 sequences, with approximately 35% as singletons. Study-level findings and limits: A majority of expanded thyroid clonotypes exceeding 0.001 frequency were likewise present in blood.

Regarding this clonotype: Its antigen is as yet unknown.

Newly diagnosed hyperthyroidism donors, aged 18 to 65, duration under 2 months. Diagnosis used clinical symptoms, serum thyroxine, TRAb, thyroid ultrasound and orbital computed tomography. V was shortened by 10 bases and J by 1 base, with 14 bases between the two germline ends. From germline, CDR1 is SGHVS and CDR2 FNYEAQ. The CDR3 has 14 residues. The chain is built from TRBV7-6 and TRBJ1-5; the D is unclear. The sequencing sample was made of peripheral blood or thyroid tissue (not recorded which). This sequence was found in an adult man with Graves' hyperthyroidism. In DNA form, the CDR3 reads TGTGCCAAAGGGCGCCGGATCAGCAATCAGCCCCAGCATTTT. Residues: CAKGRRISNQPQHF. The full variable domain, rest sourced from reference TRBV7-6 and TRBJ1-5, is GAGVSQSPRYKVTKRGQDVALRCDPISGHVSLYWYRQALGQGPEFLTYFNYEAQQDKSGLPNDRFSAERPEGSISTLTIQRTEQRDSAMYRCAKGRRISNQPQHFGDGTRLSIL.